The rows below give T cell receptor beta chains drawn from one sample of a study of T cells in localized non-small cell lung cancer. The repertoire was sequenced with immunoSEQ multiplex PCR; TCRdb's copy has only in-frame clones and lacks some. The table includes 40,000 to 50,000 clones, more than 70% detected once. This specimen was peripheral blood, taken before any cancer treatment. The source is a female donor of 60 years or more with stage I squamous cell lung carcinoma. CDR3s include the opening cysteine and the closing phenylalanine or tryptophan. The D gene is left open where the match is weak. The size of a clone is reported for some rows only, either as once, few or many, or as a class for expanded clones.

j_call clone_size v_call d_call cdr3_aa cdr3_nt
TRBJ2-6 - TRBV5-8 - CASSFRSGGPRSGANVLTF TGTGCCAGCAGCTTTAGATCAGGAGGTCCCCGCTCTGGGGCCAACGTCCTGACTTTC
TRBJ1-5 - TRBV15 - CATSGRVNQPQHF TGTGCCACCAGCGGAAGGGTCAATCAGCCCCAGCATTTT
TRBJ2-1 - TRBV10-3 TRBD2 CAISPGGRVKDEQFF TGTGCCATCAGTCCAGGCGGGAGGGTAAAAGATGAGCAGTTCTTC
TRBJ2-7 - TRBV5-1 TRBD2 CASSSSGSSYEQYF TGCGCCAGCAGCTCTAGCGGGAGCTCCTACGAGCAGTACTTC
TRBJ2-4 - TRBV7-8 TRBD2 CASSAAHITSGGAKNIQYF TGTGCCAGCAGCGCTGCCCATATTACTAGCGGAGGGGCCAAAAACATTCAGTACTTC
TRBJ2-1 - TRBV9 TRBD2 CASSVVAGGYNEQFF TGTGCCAGCAGCGTAGTAGCGGGAGGGTACAATGAGCAGTTCTTC
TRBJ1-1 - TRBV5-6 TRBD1 CASSLTGQGLVGTEAFF TGTGCCAGCAGCTTGACCGGACAGGGGCTAGTCGGCACTGAAGCTTTCTTT
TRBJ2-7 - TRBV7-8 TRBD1 CASSPTGTGGHEQYF TGTGCCAGCAGCCCCACCGGGACAGGGGGACACGAGCAGTACTTC
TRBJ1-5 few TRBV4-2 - CASSQDYPPNQPQHF TGTGCCAGCAGCCAAGATTACCCGCCGAATCAGCCCCAGCATTTT
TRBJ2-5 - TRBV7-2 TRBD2 CASSGSGRGETQYF TGTGCCAGCAGCGGTAGCGGGAGGGGGGAGACCCAGTACTTC
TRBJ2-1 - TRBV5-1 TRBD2 CASSLGPSGTTYNEQFF TGCGCCAGCAGCTTGGGTCCTAGCGGGACCACCTACAATGAGCAGTTCTTC
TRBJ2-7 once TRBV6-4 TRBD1 CASSDVGQGNPYEQYF TGTGCCAGCAGTGACGTAGGACAGGGGAATCCTTACGAGCAGTACTTC
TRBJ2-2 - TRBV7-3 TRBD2 CASSPPGTSKTGELFF TGTGCCAGCAGCCCGCCCGGGACTAGTAAAACCGGGGAGCTGTTTTTT
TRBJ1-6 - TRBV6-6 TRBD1 CASSWSDQGEYSPLHF TGTGCCAGCAGTTGGTCAGATCAGGGGGAATATTCACCCCTCCACTTT
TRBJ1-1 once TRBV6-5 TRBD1 CASSDPGQLVEAFF TGTGCCAGCAGCGATCCGGGACAGTTAGTTGAAGCTTTCTTT
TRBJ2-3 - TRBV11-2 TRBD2 CASRRAGTQYF TGTGCCAGCAGGAGAGCGGGAACGCAGTATTTT
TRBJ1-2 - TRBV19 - CASSIDRPGLGSYGYTF TGTGCCAGTAGTATAGATCGGCCGGGTCTTGGGAGCTATGGCTACACCTTC
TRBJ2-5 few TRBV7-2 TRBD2 CASSLERSSGGGVTQYF TGTGCCAGCAGCTTAGAGAGGTCTAGCGGGGGGGGAGTGACCCAGTACTTC
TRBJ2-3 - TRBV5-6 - CASSLAGTDTQYF TGTGCCAGCAGCTTGGCCGGCACAGATACGCAGTATTTT
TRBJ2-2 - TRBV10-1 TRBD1 CASSGQPGGTGELFF TGCGCCAGCAGTGGTCAGCCAGGGGGCACCGGGGAGCTGTTTTTT
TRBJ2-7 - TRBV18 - CASSPISGAFYEQYF TGTGCCAGCTCACCTATAAGCGGAGCCTTCTACGAGCAGTACTTC
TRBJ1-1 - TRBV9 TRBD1 CASSVEGAGAPNTEAFF TGTGCCAGCAGCGTAGAGGGGGCAGGGGCCCCGAACACTGAAGCTTTCTTT
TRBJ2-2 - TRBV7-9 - CASSFQAPNTGELFF TGTGCCAGCAGCTTTCAGGCGCCGAACACCGGGGAGCTGTTTTTT
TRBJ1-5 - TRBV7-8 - CASSSLSGGVRQPQHF TGTGCCAGCAGCTCGCTGTCAGGAGGGGTCAGGCAGCCCCAGCATTTT
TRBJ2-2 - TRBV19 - CASSPRGGELFF TGTGCCAGTAGCCCTCGAGGCGGGGAGCTGTTTTTT
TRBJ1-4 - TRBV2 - CASSERARGEKLFF TGTGCCAGCAGTGAGCGGGCGAGAGGGGAAAAACTGTTTTTT
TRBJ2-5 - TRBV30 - CAWSGLGETQYF TGTGCCTGGTCTGGGTTGGGGGAGACCCAGTACTTC